These 22 T cell receptor beta chains share one sample of origin, sequenced in a study of T cell responses to AZD1222 COVID-19 vaccine. The table came from immunoSEQ multiplex PCR; TCRdb's copy has only in-frame clones and leaves some out. The profile shows some 170,000 clones, 85% to 95% of them singletons. Source: peripheral blood, taken on day 0 of AZD1222 vaccination. The receptors were gathered from an adult in good health.

The chain couples TRBV24-1 to TRBJ1-2; D gene unclear. Trimming stripped 9 bases from V and 2 bases from J, with 12 bases between. The CDR3 runs to 13 residues. Per germline, CDR1 KGHDR and CDR2 SFDVKD. CDR3 bases: TGTGCCACCCAACTTTCGGGCAACTATGGCTACACCTTC. Translation gives CATQLSGNYGYTF.

This clone was seen only once. V and J are TRBV5-4 and TRBJ2-3; 7 bases match TRBD1. With 0 bases clipped from V and 3 bases from J, the junction kept 4 bases outside the gene matches. CDR3 length: 15 amino acids. The germline V gene has CDR1 SGHNT and CDR2 YYREEE (reference sequence). CDR3 amino acids: CASSLVGQPTDTQYF. CDR3 DNA sequence: TGTGCCAGCAGCTTGGTGGGACAGCCGACAGATACGCAGTATTTT.

This clone was counted a single time. V usage is TRBV5-1 and J usage is TRBJ2-1, with 11 bases identical to TRBD2. V shed 0 bases, J shed 0 bases, and the junction held 5 bases outside the gene matches. The CDR3 has 18 residues. Per the germline V gene, CDR1 is SGHRS and CDR2 is YFSETQ. Here the CDR3 reads CASSLVTSGGVSYNEQFF. CDR3 DNA sequence: TGCGCCAGCAGCTTGGTAACTAGCGGGGGCGTCTCCTACAATGAGCAGTTCTTC.

CDR3 in amino acids: CASSPRLAGDGYTF. Written as DNA, the CDR3 is TGTGCCAGCTCACCACGTTTGGCCGGCGATGGCTACACCTTC. The J gene is TRBJ1-2, the V gene TRBV18; D call uncertain. Deletions cut 1 base from V and 6 bases from J, with 12 bases between. This CDR3 comprises 14 residues. Germline V gene data show CDR1 as KGHSH and CDR2 as LQKENI.

The chain combines TRBV25-1 with TRBJ1-3; D is unresolved. CDR1 and CDR2 (germline): MGHDK, SYGVNS. Deletions cut 7 bases from V and 0 bases from J, with 7 bases between. This CDR3 spans 13 amino acids. CDR3: CASMELSGNTIYF. In DNA, the CDR3 is TGTGCCAGCATGGAGCTCTCTGGAAACACCATATATTTT.

This clone was recorded once. This chain joins TRBV19 and TRBJ2-7; 7 bases line up with TRBD1. The J segment lost 2 bases and the V segment lost 0 bases, leaving 4 bases of the junction unmatched. There are 15 residues in the CDR3. Germline CDR1 LNHDA, CDR2 SQIVND (reference sequence). CDR3 region: CASSIEQGWAYEQYF. CDR3 coding DNA: TGTGCCAGTAGTATAGAACAGGGGTGGGCCTACGAGCAGTACTTC. Variable domain in full (rest from reference TRBV19 and TRBJ2-7): DGGITQSPKYLFRKEGQNVTLSCEQNLNHDAMYWYRQDPGQGLRLIYYSQIVNDFQKGDIAEGYSVSREKKESFPLTVTSAQKNPTAFYLCASSIEQGWAYEQYFGPGTRLTVT.

The chain couples TRBV11-2 to TRBJ1-1; 7 nucleotides match TRBD1. Germline-derived CDR1 and CDR2 are SGHAT and FQNNGV. The CDR3 contains 12 residues. After removal of 6 bases from V and 11 bases from J, the junction contained 9 bases not matched to a gene. CDR3 DNA sequence: TGTGCCAGCAGACTCACCGGGACAGTGGCTTTCTTT. This gives the protein CASRLTGTVAFF.

This rearrangement joins TRBV7-2 to TRBJ2-2; the D call may be TRBD1 or TRBD2 (5 bases each). This CDR3 is built from 16 residues. The V end lost 1 base, the J end lost 6 bases, and 15 bases lay between the germline ends. Germline CDR1 reads SGHTA; CDR2 reads FQGNSA. CDR3 nucleotide sequence: TGTGCCAGCAGCTTAGTCGGTGGGGGAGTAGCCGGGGAGCTGTTTTTT. Translation gives CASSLVGGGVAGELFF.

This chain uses TRBV30 with TRBJ2-1; D ambiguous. The V gene lost 1 base and the J gene lost 9 bases, with 7 bases spanning the gap. The CDR3 runs to 11 residues. Per germline, CDR1 GTSNPN and CDR2 SVGIG (reference sequence). The CDR3 sequence is CAWSGGPEQFF. The CDR3, as DNA: TGTGCCTGGAGTGGCGGTCCTGAGCAGTTCTTC.

The chain combines TRBV2 with TRBJ2-7; either TRBD1 or TRBD2 may fit D (7 bases each). The germline V gene has CDR1 SNHLY and CDR2 FYNNEI. This CDR3 has 16 amino acids. Trimming took off 7 bases at V and 2 bases at J, with 21 bases between the two ends. The CDR3 nucleotides read TGTGCCAGCACTCAGGGGGGGGGACAGTTCGCCTACGAGCAGTACTTC. The encoded protein is CASTQGGGQFAYEQYF.

On this clone: One end of the junction fails to match germline, which may point to a read error. This rearrangement joins TRBV23-1 to TRBJ2-4, with TRBD2 as a possible D gene (5 bases). TRBV23-1 has ORF status, its function being uncertain. The CDR3 contains 13 residues. The CDR3, as DNA: TGCGCCAGCACCTACGACCTTCCCCGGGATAGGGACTTC. The encoded protein is CASTYDLPRDRDF.

This sequence joins TRBV6-5 and TRBJ2-5; TRBD2 agrees at 7 bases. Germline V gene sequence: CDR1 MNHEY, CDR2 SVGAGI. Germline trimming cut 6 bases from V and 4 bases from J; bases unmatched to any gene: 11. This CDR3 spans 15 amino acids. CDR3 protein: CASSHPWGGGETQYF. CDR3 sequence (DNA): TGTGCCAGCAGCCACCCCTGGGGGGGAGGAGAGACCCAGTACTTC.

This chain links TRBV28 with TRBJ2-6; D is ambiguous. The CDR3 has 14 amino acids. Germline lookup yields CDR1 MDHEN and CDR2 SYDVKM. Between the trimmed V and J ends, which lost 7 bases and 4 bases, there was a span of 11 bases. The CDR3 is CASTPNPGANVLTF. CDR3 DNA sequence: TGTGCCAGCACCCCTAACCCGGGGGCCAACGTCCTGACTTTC.

This chain uses TRBV3-1 (or the pseudogene TRBV3-2) with TRBJ1-3; 7 bases agree with TRBD1. This CDR3 comprises 17 residues. Trimming took 1 base from V and 4 from J; bases not matched to a gene: 10. CDR1 LGHDT and CDR2 YNNKEL come from the germline V gene (reference sequence). CDR3: CASSQGSVGGIGNTIYF. The CDR3 nucleotides read TGTGCCAGCAGCCAAGGGTCAGTAGGGGGCATCGGAAACACCATATATTTT.

This chain connects TRBV5-1 to TRBJ2-6; 7 nucleotides agree with TRBD1. The J segment lost 3 bases and the V segment lost 0 bases, leaving 0 bases of the junction unmatched. In germline, CDR1 is SGHRS, CDR2 YFSETQ. The CDR3 has 15 residues. CDR3 in amino acids: CASSLGTGGANVLTF. The CDR3 DNA reads as TGCGCCAGCAGCTTGGGGACAGGTGGGGCCAACGTCCTGACTTTC.

The chain uses TRBV29-1 and TRBJ2-5, with D possibly TRBD2 on 5 matching bases. This CDR3 is 14 amino acids long. Germline values: CDR1 SQVTM, CDR2 ANQGSEA. V lost 0 bases to trimming and J lost 3 bases, with 11 bases between them. The CDR3 is CSVEDGSGKETQYF. CDR3 nucleotide sequence: TGCAGCGTTGAAGATGGATCGGGGAAAGAGACCCAGTACTTC.

The chain joins TRBV2 to TRBJ2-2, with 8 bases aligning to TRBD1. Trimming cost V 11 bases and J 7 bases; bases outside gene matches: 9. CDR1 and CDR2 from the germline V gene are SNHLY and FYNNEI. This CDR3 region has 13 residues. The CDR3 here is CASGSGGYGELFF. The CDR3 DNA reads TGTGCCTCAGGCTCAGGGGGCTACGGGGAGCTGTTTTTT.

A single count supports this clone. The chain couples TRBV5-1 to TRBJ1-4; TRBD1 might be the D (5 bases). Germline CDR1 SGHRS, CDR2 YFSETQ. This CDR3 is 15 amino acids long. The V end lost 0 bases, the J end lost 8 bases, and 14 bases lay between the germline ends. CDR3 loop: CASSLGWRGGEKLFF. In DNA form, the CDR3 reads TGCGCCAGCAGCTTGGGGTGGAGGGGTGGCGAAAAACTGTTTTTT. Variable domain in full (rest from reference TRBV5-1 and TRBJ1-4): KAGVTQTPRYLIKTRGQQVTLSCSPISGHRSVSWYQQTPGQGLQFLFEYFSETQRNKGNFPGRFSGRQFSNSRSEMNVSTLELGDSALYLCASSLGWRGGEKLFFGSGTQLSVL.

The V gene is TRBV6-5, the J gene TRBJ2-5, with 7 positions matching TRBD1. Germline values: CDR1 MNHEY, CDR2 SVGAGI. Unmatched junction bases numbered 5, after V lost 2 bases and J lost 5 bases. The CDR3 covers 14 residues. The CDR3 loop reads CASSYPTGLETQYF. In nucleotides, the CDR3 is TGTGCCAGCAGTTACCCGACAGGGTTGGAGACCCAGTACTTC.

The chain employs TRBV5-6 and TRBJ1-1; D unclear. Trimming cost V 4 bases and J 2 bases, with 12 bases left between them. Per germline, CDR1 SGHDT and CDR2 YYEEEE. The CDR3 loop spans 14 amino acids. The CDR3 loop is CASSGPGENTEAFF. In nucleotides, the CDR3 is TGTGCCAGCAGCGGTCCGGGTGAAAACACTGAAGCTTTCTTT.

The rearrangement uses TRBV7-8 and TRBJ2-7; 8 bases fit TRBD2. Germline V CDR1 and CDR2: SGHVS, FQNEAQ. The CDR3 totals 16 residues. V lost 5 bases and J lost 0; bases outside the gene matches: 9. The CDR3 is CASSPLAGLHSYEQYF. CDR3 sequence (DNA): TGTGCCAGCAGCCCTCTAGCGGGCTTACACTCCTACGAGCAGTACTTC.

DNA for the CDR3: TGTGCCAGTAGTGCCCAATCCAGGGTCACTAATGAAAAACTGTTTTTT. Translated, it gives CASSAQSRVTNEKLFF. The J gene is TRBJ1-4, the V gene TRBV19; D might be TRBD1 (5 bases). Trimming removed 5 bases from V and 2 bases from J, with 15 bases in between. Germline CDR1 is LNHDA and CDR2 is SQIVND (reference sequence). This CDR3 comprises 16 residues.